This T cell receptor beta chain appears in the sequencing data of a study of T cell changes during pregnancy in multiple sclerosis. Assay used: immunoSEQ multiplex PCR; TCRdb lists only in-frame clones, some missing. The sample lists just under 60,000 clones; around 92% were seen once. The V gene's germline CDR1 is SEHNR and CDR2 FQNEAQ (reference sequence). This CDR3 comprises 13 residues. Trimming left V 2 bases short and J 5 bases short, with 9 bases between. The chain links TRBV7-9 to TRBJ2-5; D not certain. This TCR was sampled from a female donor with multiple sclerosis, enrolled in a pregnancy study. The sample was peripheral blood, taken in the first trimester of pregnancy. The CDR3 sequence is CASSLQLKETQYF. In DNA form, the CDR3 reads TGTGCCAGCAGCTTACAACTAAAGGAGACCCAGTACTTC.